This T cell receptor (beta chain) appears in the sequencing data of a study of cytomegalovirus exposure and HLA in healthy donors. Study observations and caveats: Most likely, a cluster of highly shared sequence variants arose as a sequencing artifact. Investigators reported some 150 TCR beta chains as tied to cytomegalovirus. When analyzed later, the rates of TCR association showed variation by HLA locus, with DRB1 the most and HLA-C the fewest.

Primers: 60 Vbeta forward and 13 Jbeta reverse. Data came from immunoSEQ multiplex PCR; TCRdb stores just in-frame clones and leaves some out. This sample has around 91,000 clones, with around 85% found just once. This CDR3 has 16 residues. Trimming took 5 bases from V and 8 from J, leaving 22 bases between them. Germline V gene data show CDR1 as SGHVS and CDR2 as FQNEAQ. To note about this clone: Its antigen is currently unknown.

The sequenced sample was PBMCs. The J gene is TRBJ2-1, the V gene TRBV7-8; perhaps TRBD1 as D (6 bases). The clonotype comes from a man in his late teens or twenties in good health and CMV-seronegative. The CDR3 sequence: CASSLSQGVIGDEQFF. The CDR3, as DNA: TGTGCCAGCAGCCTCTCACAGGGTGTGATTGGGGATGAGCAGTTCTTC.